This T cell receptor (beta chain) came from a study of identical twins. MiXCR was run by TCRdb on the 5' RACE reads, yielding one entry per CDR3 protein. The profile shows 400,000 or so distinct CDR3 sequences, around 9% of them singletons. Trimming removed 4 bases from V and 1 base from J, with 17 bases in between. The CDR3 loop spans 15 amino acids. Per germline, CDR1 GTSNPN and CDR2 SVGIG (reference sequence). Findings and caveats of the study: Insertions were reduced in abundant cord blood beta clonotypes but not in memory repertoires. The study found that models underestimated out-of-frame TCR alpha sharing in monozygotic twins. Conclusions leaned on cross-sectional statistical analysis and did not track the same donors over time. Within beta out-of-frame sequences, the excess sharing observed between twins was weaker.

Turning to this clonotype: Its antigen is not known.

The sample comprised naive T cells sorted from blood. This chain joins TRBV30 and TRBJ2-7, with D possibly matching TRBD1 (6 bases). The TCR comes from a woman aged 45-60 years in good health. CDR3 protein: CAWTNSPDSSYEQYF. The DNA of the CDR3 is TGTGCCTGGACAAACAGCCCGGACAGTTCCTACGAGCAGTACTTC.